This T cell receptor beta chain appears in the sequencing data of a study of neurological immune-mediated disorders. This clonotype occurred many times. A 10-nucleotide random UMI tagged transcripts in template-switch 5'RACE cDNA synthesis. From the 5' RACE reads, TCRdb called clonotypes with MiXCR, one entry per CDR3 protein. The sample consists of about 31,000 distinct CDR3 sequences, under 5% of them appearing once. The source of this sequence is a woman between 35 and 50 years old in good health. Specimen: CD4+ T cells from blood.

The CDR3, as DNA: TGTGCCAGCAGCCTTGGGGGGACCCCGATTTACGAGCAGTACTTC. It translates to CASSLGGTPIYEQYF. The rearrangement joins TRBV9 to TRBJ2-7; the D gene is possibly TRBD2 (6 bases). V lost 4 bases and J lost 4, with 18 bases in between. CDR3 length: 15 amino acids. Per germline, CDR1 SGDLS and CDR2 YYNGEE.